The clone carrying this T cell receptor (beta chain) was recorded only once. The entry originates in a study of control samples from healthy donors and cancer patients. TCRdb's table, derived via immunoSEQ multiplex PCR, lists solely in-frame clones and lacks some. Counted here are around 230,000 clones, 85% to 95% occurring once; the ten biggest clones make up about 1.6%. The specimen was blood. This receptor was identified in a man in his forties or fifties in good health.

The CDR3, as DNA: TGTGCCAGCAGTTCCGGACAATATGAGACCCAGTACTTC. Amino acid sequence: CASSSGQYETQYF. The chain couples TRBV28 to TRBJ2-5; perhaps TRBD1 as D (5 bases). The CDR3 loop spans 13 amino acids. Germline V lookup: CDR1 MDHEN, CDR2 SYDVKM. The V end was cut by 4 bases, the J end by 5 bases, with 11 bases between.